This T cell receptor beta chain was observed in a study of T cell responses to AZD1222 COVID-19 vaccine. Turning to this clone: Its antigen is unknown.

Findings of the study overall: Baseline seropositivity occurred in only a handful of AZD1222 recipients.

Here immunoSEQ multiplex PCR was the method, and the copy in TCRdb shows in-frame clones only, minus some. The sample consists of some 81,000 clones, about 86% of them appearing once. V gave up 0 bases and J gave up 3 bases, with 6 bases separating them. The germline CDR1 and CDR2 sequences are SGHVS and FQNEAQ. This CDR3 region has 14 residues. The clonotype was recovered from an adult who received the AZD1222 COVID-19 vaccine. Here the sequenced sample was peripheral blood, taken 28 days after the second AZD1222 dose. The rearrangement joins TRBV7-8 to TRBJ1-5; the D is unclear. The DNA for the CDR3 is TGTGCCAGCAGCTTAGCGCAGGCCAATCAGCCCCAGCATTTT. It yields the protein CASSLAQANQPQHF.